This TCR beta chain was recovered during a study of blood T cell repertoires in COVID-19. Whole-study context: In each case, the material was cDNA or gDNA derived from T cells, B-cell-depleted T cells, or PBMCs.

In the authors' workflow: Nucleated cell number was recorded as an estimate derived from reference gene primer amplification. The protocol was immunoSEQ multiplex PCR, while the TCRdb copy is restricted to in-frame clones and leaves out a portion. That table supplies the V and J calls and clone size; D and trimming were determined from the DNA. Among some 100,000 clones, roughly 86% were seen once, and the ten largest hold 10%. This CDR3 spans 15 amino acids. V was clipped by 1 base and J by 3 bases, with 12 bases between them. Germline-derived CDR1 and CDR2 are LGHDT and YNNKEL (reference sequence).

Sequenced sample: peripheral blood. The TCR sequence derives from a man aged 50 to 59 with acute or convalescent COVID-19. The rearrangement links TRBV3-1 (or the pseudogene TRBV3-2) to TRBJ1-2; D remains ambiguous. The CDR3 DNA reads TGTGCCAGCAGCCAAGTGGGAGGGAACGACTATGGCTACACCTTC. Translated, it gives CASSQVGGNDYGYTF.